A single sample is the source of the 7 T cell receptor beta chains below, sequenced in a study of blood T cell repertoires in COVID-19. Method: immunoSEQ multiplex PCR; TCRdb's copy keeps in-frame clones and lacks some. The sample has 110,000 or so clones, more than 60% seen once; the top ten hold 2% to 3%. The sequenced sample was peripheral blood. The receptors derive from a man over 45 with acute or convalescent COVID-19.

V usage is TRBV18 and J usage is TRBJ1-5, with D maybe TRBD1 (6 bases). This CDR3 is 15 amino acids long. Germline V gives CDR1 KGHSH, CDR2 LQKENI. V shed 6 bases and J shed 0 bases, with 12 bases lying between them. The CDR3 spells CASSLQGNSNQPQHF. The CDR3 bases are TGTGCCAGCTCGCTACAGGGTAATAGCAATCAGCCCCAGCATTTT.

V usage is TRBV25-1 and J usage is TRBJ2-7; 7 bases line up with TRBD1. Germline lookup yields CDR1 MGHDK and CDR2 SYGVNS. CDR3 length equals 16 residues. Trimming took 2 bases from V and 4 from J; bases not matched to a gene: 11. The CDR3 spells CASSEESGTDYYEQYF. The CDR3 nucleotides are TGTGCCAGCAGTGAAGAGTCCGGGACAGATTATTACGAGCAGTACTTC.

The chain links TRBV4-2 to TRBJ2-6; 7 bases line up with TRBD1. Germline V CDR1 and CDR2: LGHNA, YNFKEQ. The junction had 2 bases not matched to a gene; V was cut back by 0 bases and J by 0 bases. The CDR3 extends over 17 amino acids. CDR3 loop: CASSQDGDSSGANVLTF. The CDR3 DNA follows: TGTGCCAGCAGCCAAGATGGGGACAGCTCTGGGGCCAACGTCCTGACTTTC.

V is TRBV28 and J is TRBJ2-7, with D possibly being TRBD1 (6 bases). The CDR3 covers 15 residues. V was cut by 3 bases and J by 4 bases, with 16 bases left in between. Looked up from germline, CDR1 is MDHEN and CDR2 is SYDVKM. The CDR3 is CASSFWGTSFYEQYF. The CDR3 coding sequence is TGTGCCAGCAGTTTTTGGGGGACATCCTTTTACGAGCAGTACTTC.

V and J are TRBV9 and TRBJ1-1; D is unclear. V lost 4 bases to trimming and J lost 4 bases, with 11 bases between them. The CDR3 consists of 13 residues. The germline V gene has CDR1 SGDLS and CDR2 YYNGEE. The CDR3 sequence: CASSREGGTEAFF. The CDR3, as DNA: TGTGCCAGCAGCAGGGAGGGAGGCACTGAAGCTTTCTTT.

The chain uses TRBV4-1 and TRBJ2-1; TRBD2 aligns across 9 bases. The V gene's germline CDR1 is MGHRA and CDR2 YSYEKL. CDR3 length equals 17 residues. After removal of 3 bases from V and 0 bases from J, the junction contained 6 bases not matched to a gene. CDR3: CASSQVIAGVSYNEQFF. The CDR3 region has the DNA TGCGCCAGCAGCCAGGTCATAGCGGGAGTCTCCTACAATGAGCAGTTCTTC.

The rearrangement joins TRBV5-1 to TRBJ1-6; perhaps TRBD1 as D (6 bases). The CDR3 spans 14 residues. V dropped 3 bases and J dropped 7 bases, with 11 bases sitting between them. Germline V gives CDR1 SGHRS, CDR2 YFSETQ. The CDR3 loop reads CASSSGERNSPLHF. The CDR3, as DNA: TGCGCCAGCAGCTCAGGGGAGAGGAATTCACCCCTCCACTTT.